This T cell receptor (delta chain) was observed in a study of gamma-delta T cells after stem cell transplantation. As to this clone: A far larger clone is off by one base, so a read error is likely. This same CDR3 is encoded by further DNA sequences in the sample.

TCRdb redid the clone calls on the RT-PCR reads with CATT. The table has approximately 1,300 delta-chain clones, under 2% seen once; the top ten hold roughly 22%. Sequenced material: gamma-delta T cells. The receptor was derived from a human donor. It is not recorded whose cells these are; they may come from a transplant donor.

In nucleotides, the CDR3 is TGTGCCTGTGTGGGGATACCAGTACTGGGGGATACGCAATACACCGATAAACTCATCTTT. Translated: CACVGIPVLGDTQYTDKLIF. The V gene is TRDV2, the J gene TRDJ1; 13 positions match TRDD3. The CDR3 sequence is 20 residues long. V was pared by 5 bases and J by 0 bases, with 17 bases of the junction left unmatched. Germline V lookup: CDR1 GEAIGNYY, CDR2 EKD.